This T cell receptor (beta chain) was recorded in a study of T cell responses to AZD1222 COVID-19 vaccine. Study-level findings and limits: In a largely white British group with more females than males, clonal diversity was possibly underestimated. Among those given AZD1222, only five or six were seropositive at baseline. Across the whole spike, CD4 TCRs peaked at regions 160-218 and 743-854.

Profiled with immunoSEQ multiplex PCR; TCRdb holds only in-frame clones, not every one. Among roughly 130,000 clones listed, about 88% were seen once. Germline V gene sequence: CDR1 DFQATT, CDR2 SNEGSKA (reference sequence). The ends lost 6 bases at V and 7 bases at J; junction bases unmatched: 2. The CDR3 has 10 amino acids. Regarding this clone: Its target is not known.

The sequencing here drew on peripheral blood, taken on day 0 of AZD1222 vaccination. The chain couples TRBV20-1 to TRBJ1-2, with 7 bases that match TRBD1. This sequence originates from an adult in good health. CDR3 nucleotides: TGCAGTGCGGCAGGGGGTGGCTACACCTTC. Amino acid sequence: CSAAGGGYTF.